The 21 T cell receptor beta chains in this list originate from one sample, sequenced in a study of blood T cell repertoires in COVID-19 (dated by TCRdb to the early 2020s). Libraries were made using the immunoSEQ multiplex PCR assay. Here the immuneACCESS table is served through TCRdb, limited to in-frame sequences with V and J called. Missing clones are a known gap in these copies; in checked studies unresolved V genes cover under half, and the rest lacks a known reason. The sample table shows roughly 120,000 clones, and roughly 80% are seen once. Of the sample, 2.5% to 3% is held by the ten largest clones. The sample was peripheral blood. The receptor set was obtained from a man aged 50 to 60 with acute or convalescent COVID-19.

The chain is built from TRBV7-8 and TRBJ2-1; D unclear. Trimming cost V 10 bases and J 3 bases, with 16 bases left between them. Germline V gene data show CDR1 as SGHVS and CDR2 as FQNEAQ. The CDR3 runs to 14 residues. Written as DNA, the CDR3 is TGTGCCACCAAGCGACTCGGGTTCTACAATGAGCAGTTCTTC. Translating gives CATKRLGFYNEQFF. Supplemented by reference TRBV7-8 and TRBJ2-1, the full variable domain reads GAGVSQSPRYKVAKRGQDVALRCDPISGHVSLFWYQQALGQGPEFLTYFQNEAQLDKSGLPSDRFFAERPEGSVSTLKIQRTQQEDSAVYLCATKRLGFYNEQFFGPGTRLTVL.

This chain links TRBV13 with TRBJ2-3, with D possibly being TRBD1 (5 bases). The germline CDR1 and CDR2 sequences are PRHDT and FYEKMQ (reference sequence). V lost 5 bases and J lost 0, with 12 bases in between. The CDR3 consists of 15 residues. For the CDR3, the DNA is TGTGCCAGCAGCGCGAGGACAACTAGCACAGATACGCAGTATTTT. This gives the protein CASSARTTSTDTQYF. The full variable domain, its missing parts supplied by reference TRBV13 and TRBJ2-3, is AAGVIQSPRHLIKEKRETATLKCYPIPRHDTVYWYQQGPGQDPQFLISFYEKMQSDKGSIPDRFSAQQFSDYHSELNMSSLELGDSALYFCASSARTTSTDTQYFGPGTRLTVL.

The CDR3 reads CASSLRQGELNTEAFF. In DNA, the CDR3 is TGCGCCAGCAGCCTAAGACAGGGCGAGTTGAACACTGAAGCTTTCTTT. The gene calls are TRBV5-1 and TRBJ1-1; 7 bases line up with TRBD1. The germline CDR1 and CDR2 sequences are SGHRS and YFSETQ. J lost 0 bases, V lost 4 bases, and 9 bases had no gene match. This CDR3 region has 16 residues.

This chain links TRBV30 with TRBJ1-6; 7 bases match TRBD1. CDR1 is GTSNPN, CDR2 SVGIG, per germline (reference sequence). V gave up 3 bases and J gave up 10 bases; unmatched junction bases: 6. The CDR3 length is 13 residues. The CDR3 DNA sequence: TGTGCCTGGAGAGGGGGCCCAGGGTCACCCCTCCACTTT. Protein sequence: CAWRGGPGSPLHF.

The rearrangement uses TRBV28 and TRBJ1-5, with D unclear. Germline assignment: CDR1 MDHEN and CDR2 SYDVKM. This CDR3 contains 14 residues. V lost 4 bases, J lost 0 bases, and 7 bases lay in between. The CDR3, as DNA: TGTGCCAGCAGTTCGGTTTATAGCAATCAGCCCCAGCATTTT. It yields the protein CASSSVYSNQPQHF. Full variable domain (outside the CDR3, taken from reference TRBV28 and TRBJ1-5): DVKVTQSSRYLVKRTGEKVFLECVQDMDHENMFWYRQDPGLGLRLIYFSYDVKMKEKGDIPEGYSVSREKKERFSLILESASTNQTSMYLCASSSVYSNQPQHFGDGTRLSIL.

The chain combines TRBV18 with TRBJ1-1; tentative D call: TRBD1 (6 bases). CDR1 KGHSH and CDR2 LQKENI come from the germline V gene. Trimming removed 5 bases at V and 1 base at J, with 8 bases between. The CDR3 has 13 amino acids. The CDR3 protein is CASSAGENTEAFF. In DNA, the CDR3 is TGTGCCAGCTCAGCAGGGGAGAACACTGAAGCTTTCTTT.

The genes are TRBV7-8 and TRBJ2-5; tentatively, D is TRBD1 (6 bases). Trimming cost V 7 bases and J 4 bases, with 19 bases left between them. CDR1 is SGHVS, CDR2 FQNEAQ, per germline. This CDR3 comprises 15 residues. For the CDR3, the DNA is TGTGCCAGCACCAACCAACCGGGCAGGGGAGAGACCCAGTACTTC. Translating gives CASTNQPGRGETQYF.

This clone was seen a single time. Other nucleotide sequences from this sample produce the same CDR3. This chain joins TRBV9 and TRBJ2-3, with D maybe TRBD1 (8 bases). In germline, CDR1 is SGDLS, CDR2 YYNGEE. Between the trimmed V and J ends, which lost 2 bases and 1 base, there was a span of 14 bases. The CDR3 loop spans 16 amino acids. The CDR3 protein is CASSVGGGQGTDTQYF. CDR3 coding DNA: TGTGCCAGCAGCGTGGGAGGGGGACAGGGCACAGATACGCAGTATTTT. The entire variable domain, with the rest obtained from reference TRBV9 and TRBJ2-3, is as follows: DSGVTQTPKHLITATGQRVTLRCSPRSGDLSVYWYQQSLDQGLQFLIQYYNGEERAKGNILERFSAQQFPDLHSELNLSSLELGDSALYFCASSVGGGQGTDTQYFGPGTRLTVL.

The V call is TRBV28, the J call TRBJ2-7; TRBD2 agrees at 13 bases. Germline V gene lookup returns CDR1 MDHEN and CDR2 SYDVKM. V was pared by 5 bases and J by 3 bases, with 19 bases of the junction left unmatched. The CDR3 consists of 20 residues. The CDR3 coding sequence is TGTGCCAGCAGTCTCGAACTCAAATCCGGGACTAGCGGGACGATCTACGAGCAGTACTTC. The encoded protein is CASSLELKSGTSGTIYEQYF.

The rearrangement joins TRBV4-1 to TRBJ2-2, with TRBD1 matching over 8 bases. CDR1 and CDR2 from the germline V gene are MGHRA and YSYEKL. After removal of 3 bases from V and 6 bases from J, the junction contained 6 bases not matched to a gene. This CDR3 comprises 15 residues. In DNA form, the CDR3 reads TGCGCCAGCAGCCATTATCAGGGGGCCGCCGGGGAGCTGTTTTTT. Protein: CASSHYQGAAGELFF.

The chain recombines TRBV7-3 with TRBJ2-5; the D gene is possibly TRBD2 (6 bases). From germline, CDR1 is SGHTA and CDR2 FQGTGA. Trimming removed 5 bases at V and 4 bases at J, with 11 bases between. The CDR3 covers 13 residues. The CDR3 is CASSPGGTETQYF. The CDR3 DNA is TGTGCCAGCAGCCCCGGAGGGACAGAGACCCAGTACTTC.

The V gene is TRBV2, the J gene TRBJ1-2, with 7 bases lining up with TRBD1. The CDR3 contains 13 residues. From germline, CDR1 is SNHLY and CDR2 FYNNEI. With V trimmed by 6 bases and J by 6 bases, 7 bases remained unmatched. The DNA of the CDR3 is TGTGCCAGCAGGAGGGGCCAGGGGGATGGCTACACCTTC. Its protein is CASRRGQGDGYTF.

The chain has TRBV28 and TRBJ2-7, with TRBD1 matching 11 bases. Germline assignment: CDR1 MDHEN and CDR2 SYDVKM. This CDR3 spans 17 amino acids. The trim removed 4 bases at V and 2 bases at J, leaving 10 bases unmatched. The CDR3 loop reads CASSSGTGGLATYEQYF. The CDR3 DNA reads as TGTGCCAGCAGTTCCGGGACAGGGGGATTAGCGACCTACGAGCAGTACTTC.

The genes are TRBV12-3 or TRBV12-4 and TRBJ1-3; D is ambiguous. The length of the CDR3 is 12 residues. Trimming cost V 3 bases and J 4 bases, with 4 bases left between them. The CDR3 protein is CASSFLGNTIYF. The DNA for the CDR3 is TGTGCCAGCAGTTTTTTAGGAAACACCATATATTTT.

The V and J genes are TRBV7-9 and TRBJ1-4, with D perhaps TRBD1 (6 bases). Germline V gene lookup returns CDR1 SEHNR and CDR2 FQNEAQ (reference sequence). V lost 5 bases, J lost 8 bases, and 18 bases lay in between. The CDR3 is 15 residues long. Here the CDR3 DNA reads TGTGCCAGCAGCCTACTCCCAGGGGATAACGAAAAACTGTTTTTT. This sequence encodes CASSLLPGDNEKLFF.

V and J are TRBV29-1 and TRBJ2-7, with 9 bases that match TRBD2. The V segment lost 5 bases and the J segment 5 bases; nucleotides outside the gene matches: 7. The CDR3 is 13 residues long. CDR1 SQVTM and CDR2 ANQGSEA come from the germline V gene. Written as DNA, the CDR3 is TGCAGCGTTCCCGGGACTAGCAGCCACGAGCAGTACTTC. It encodes CSVPGTSSHEQYF.

This clone was detected only a few times. The genes are TRBV7-9 and TRBJ2-5, with 7 bases fitting TRBD2. V shed 0 bases and J 4 bases; nucleotides not matched to a gene: 2. The germline V gene has CDR1 SEHNR and CDR2 FQNEAQ (reference sequence). This CDR3 comprises 14 residues. CDR3: CASSLAGGPETQYF. CDR3 sequence (DNA): TGTGCCAGCAGCTTAGCGGGAGGGCCAGAGACCCAGTACTTC. Variable domain in full (rest from reference TRBV7-9 and TRBJ2-5): DTGVSQNPRHKITKRGQNVTFRCDPISEHNRLYWYRQTLGQGPEFLTYFQNEAQLEKSRLLSDRFSAERPKGSFSTLEIQRTEQGDSAMYLCASSLAGGPETQYFGPGTRLLVL.

This chain links TRBV5-1 with TRBJ2-5; D is ambiguous. In germline, CDR1 is SGHRS, CDR2 YFSETQ. The CDR3 is made up of 12 amino acids. Trimming stripped 2 bases from V and 1 base from J, with 3 bases between. CDR3 bases: TGCGCCAGCAGCTTCTCCCAAGAGACCCAGTACTTC. Translation gives CASSFSQETQYF.

The chain has TRBV29-1 and TRBJ2-3; 9 bases fit TRBD2. J lost 4 bases, V lost 6 bases, and 11 bases had no gene match. The CDR3 spans 15 residues. The germline V gene has CDR1 SQVTM and CDR2 ANQGSEA. The CDR3, as DNA: TGCAGCGTGCCAGGATGGCGGGAGGGCCCAGATACGCAGTATTTT. Protein product: CSVPGWREGPDTQYF.

J is TRBJ2-7 and V is TRBV4-1; 9 bases are a match to TRBD1. Germline values: CDR1 MGHRA, CDR2 YSYEKL. V dropped 0 bases and J dropped 2; count of bases not matched to a gene: 5. CDR3 length equals 16 residues. The CDR3 DNA is TGCGCCAGCAGCCAAGATCCCCGACAGGGGGCCTACGAGCAGTACTTC. Translation gives CASSQDPRQGAYEQYF.

This clone was seen a handful of times. Other DNA sequences in this specimen translate into the identical CDR3. V and J are TRBV5-1 and TRBJ2-1, with D perhaps matching TRBD1 (6 bases). CDR1 and CDR2 (germline): SGHRS, YFSETQ. Between the trimmed V and J ends, which lost 2 bases and 7 bases, there was a span of 7 bases. The CDR3 has 12 residues. CDR3 residues: CASSLQGNEQFF. In DNA form, the CDR3 reads TGCGCCAGCAGCTTACAGGGAAATGAGCAGTTCTTC. The variable domain in full, completed from reference TRBV5-1 and TRBJ2-1, reads KAGVTQTPRYLIKTRGQQVTLSCSPISGHRSVSWYQQTPGQGLQFLFEYFSETQRNKGNFPGRFSGRQFSNSRSEMNVSTLELGDSALYLCASSLQGNEQFFGPGTRLTVL.